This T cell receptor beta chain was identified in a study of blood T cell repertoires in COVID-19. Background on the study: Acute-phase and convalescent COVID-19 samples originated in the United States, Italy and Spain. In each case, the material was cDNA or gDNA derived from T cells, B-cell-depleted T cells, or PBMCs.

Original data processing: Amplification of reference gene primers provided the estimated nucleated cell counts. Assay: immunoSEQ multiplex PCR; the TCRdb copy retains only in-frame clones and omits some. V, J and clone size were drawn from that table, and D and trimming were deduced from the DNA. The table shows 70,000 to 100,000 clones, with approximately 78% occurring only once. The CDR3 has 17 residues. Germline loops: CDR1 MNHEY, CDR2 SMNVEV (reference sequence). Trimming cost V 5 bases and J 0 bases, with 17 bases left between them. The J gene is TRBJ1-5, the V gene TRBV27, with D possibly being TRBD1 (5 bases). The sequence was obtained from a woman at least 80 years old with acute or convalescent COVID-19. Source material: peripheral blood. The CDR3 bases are TGTGCCAGCAGTCTCCCAGCGACAGAACATAGCAATCAGCCCCAGCATTTT. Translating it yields CASSLPATEHSNQPQHF.